Listed here are 12 T cell receptor beta chains from one sample, sequenced in a study of radiation and T cells in renal cell carcinoma. Clones were sequenced by immunoSEQ multiplex PCR, and TCRdb holds only the in-frame ones, with some missing. The sample contains approximately 8,400 clones, less than 80% of which appear only once. Treatment denoted: treatment-naive control, cytoreductive nephrectomy. The specimen comprised tumor tissue, sampled from a patient whose treatment was nephrectomy without radiotherapy. Receptors originate from a man aged 55 to 70 with renal cell carcinoma.

The table lists this clone with a count of one. The chain is built from TRBV29-1 and TRBJ2-5; D unresolved. The J call is in doubt because the DNA end fits TRBJ2-7 better. CDR1 and CDR2 from the germline V gene are SQVTM and ANQGSEA. The CDR3 covers 11 residues. This CDR3 reads CSVGSLGEQYF. CDR3 nucleotide sequence: TGCAGCGTTGGCAGCCTAGGCGAGCAGTACTTC.

This rearrangement joins TRBV19 to TRBJ2-3; no clear D gene. Per the germline V gene, CDR1 is LNHDA and CDR2 is SQIVND (reference sequence). V dropped 6 bases and J dropped 1 base, with 14 bases sitting between them. The CDR3 has 15 residues. Written as DNA, the CDR3 is TGTGCCAGTAGCCGCCCGCAGGCCGGCACAGATACGCAGTATTTT. It encodes CASSRPQAGTDTQYF.

This clone was counted only a few times. This chain joins TRBV5-6 and TRBJ2-3, with TRBD1 matching 9 bases. The CDR3 length is 16 residues. J lost 1 base, V lost 3 bases, and 6 bases had no gene match. Germline lookup yields CDR1 SGHDT and CDR2 YYEEEE. The CDR3 coding sequence is TGTGCCAGCAGCTCGTTAAGGACAGGGGGCACAGATACGCAGTATTTT. Translation gives CASSSLRTGGTDTQYF.

A few counts support this clone. This chain's CDR3 is CASSVGPVQETQYF. The CDR3 region has the DNA TGTGCCAGCAGCGTAGGCCCTGTTCAAGAGACCCAGTACTTC. This chain uses TRBV9 with TRBJ2-5, with D unresolved. The germline V and J ends were trimmed by 0 bases and 2 bases, with 8 bases remaining between them. There are 14 residues in the CDR3. CDR1 is SGDLS and CDR2 is YYNGEE in the germline V gene.

The chain employs TRBV20-1 and TRBJ1-6; D perhaps matches TRBD1 (5 bases). V was shortened by 6 bases and J by 14 bases, with 11 bases between the two germline ends. Germline-derived CDR1 and CDR2 are DFQATT and SNEGSKA (reference sequence). The CDR3 runs to 10 residues. CDR3 protein: CSAGEFTLHF. DNA for the CDR3: TGCAGTGCGGGGGAATTCACCCTCCACTTT.

The chain carries TRBV30 and TRBJ2-7, with TRBD1 matching 8 bases. Germline V gives CDR1 GTSNPN, CDR2 SVGIG (reference sequence). V lost 4 bases, J lost 3 bases, and 5 bases stayed unmatched. This CDR3 region has 13 residues. The CDR3 nucleotides are TGTGCCTGGACGCAGGGGGCCCTCTACGAGCAGTACTTC. It specifies CAWTQGALYEQYF.

The rearrangement links TRBV6-6 to TRBJ1-1; D gene unclear. The CDR3 has 15 amino acids. Germline V CDR1 and CDR2: MNHNY, SVGAGI (reference sequence). Trimming removed 7 bases at V and 1 base at J, with 16 bases between. The CDR3 sequence: CASTRERAPNTEAFF. In DNA form, the CDR3 reads TGTGCCAGCACCCGGGAGAGGGCCCCGAACACTGAAGCTTTCTTT.

The genes are TRBV7-2 and TRBJ2-5, with 16 nucleotides matching TRBD2. CDR1 and CDR2 from the germline V gene are SGHTA and FQGNSA. Losses at the gene ends were 5 bases for V and 5 bases for J; bases not matched to a gene: 5. There are 16 residues in the CDR3. The CDR3 sequence is CASSMGLAGGRETQYF. The CDR3 DNA reads as TGTGCCAGCAGCATGGGACTAGCGGGGGGGCGTGAGACCCAGTACTTC.

V gene TRBV7-2 combines with J gene TRBJ2-2, with 13 bases aligning to TRBD2. The germline V gene has CDR1 SGHTA and CDR2 FQGNSA. CDR3 length: 17 amino acids. The junction had 6 bases not matched to a gene; V was cut back by 1 base and J by 7 bases. CDR3 DNA sequence: TGTGCCAGCAGCTTAGGAGGGACTAGCGGGAAGGTCGGGGAGCTGTTTTTT. Its translation: CASSLGGTSGKVGELFF.

In this sample, this clone turned up once. This rearrangement joins TRBV11-2 to TRBJ2-7, with D perhaps TRBD2 (5 bases). Germline V lookup: CDR1 SGHAT, CDR2 FQNNGV. The V and J ends lost 6 bases and 1 base respectively, with 16 bases between them. This CDR3 comprises 15 residues. The chain's CDR3 is CASSFAAGSSYEQYF. CDR3 sequence (DNA): TGTGCCAGCAGTTTCGCCGCGGGTTCTTCCTACGAGCAGTACTTC.

V and J are TRBV9 and TRBJ1-2; TRBD1 is a possible D gene (6 bases). This CDR3 is 16 amino acids long. Deletions cut 2 bases from V and 8 bases from J, with 22 bases between. Germline V CDR1 and CDR2: SGDLS, YYNGEE. The CDR3 sequence is CASSVGGGHPSMGYTF. CDR3 in DNA: TGTGCCAGCAGCGTTGGGGGGGGACACCCGAGTATGGGCTACACCTTC.

This chain joins TRBV28 and TRBJ2-5, with 14 bases fitting TRBD2. Germline lookup yields CDR1 MDHEN and CDR2 SYDVKM. The CDR3 consists of 16 residues. V lost 6 bases and J lost 4; bases outside the gene matches: 7. Here the CDR3 DNA reads TGTGCCAGCAGCCCCGGGACTAGCGGGAGAGGAGAGACCCAGTACTTC. Encoded protein: CASSPGTSGRGETQYF.